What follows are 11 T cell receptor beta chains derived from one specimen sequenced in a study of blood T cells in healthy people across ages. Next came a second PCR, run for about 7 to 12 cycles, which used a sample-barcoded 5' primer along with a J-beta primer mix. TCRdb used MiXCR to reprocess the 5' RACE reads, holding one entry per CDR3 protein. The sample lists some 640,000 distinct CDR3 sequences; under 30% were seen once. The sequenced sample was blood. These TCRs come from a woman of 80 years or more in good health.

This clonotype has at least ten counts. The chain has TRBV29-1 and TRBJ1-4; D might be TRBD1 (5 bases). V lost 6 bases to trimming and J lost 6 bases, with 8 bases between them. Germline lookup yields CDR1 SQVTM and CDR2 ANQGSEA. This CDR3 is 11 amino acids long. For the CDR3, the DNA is TGCAGCGTAGGGACCCATGAAAAACTGTTTTTT. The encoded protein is CSVGTHEKLFF.

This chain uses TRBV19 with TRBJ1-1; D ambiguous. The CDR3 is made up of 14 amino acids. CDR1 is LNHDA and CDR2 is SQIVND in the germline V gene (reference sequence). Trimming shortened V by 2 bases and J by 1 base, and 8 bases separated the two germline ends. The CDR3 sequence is CASSIRRENTEAFF. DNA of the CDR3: TGTGCCAGTAGTATAAGAAGGGAGAACACTGAAGCTTTCTTT.

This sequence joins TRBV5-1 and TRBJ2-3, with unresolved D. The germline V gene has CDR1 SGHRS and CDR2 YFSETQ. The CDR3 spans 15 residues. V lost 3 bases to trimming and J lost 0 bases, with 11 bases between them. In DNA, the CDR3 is TGCGCCAGCAGCTACGTGACCGCTAGCACAGATACGCAGTATTTT. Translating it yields CASSYVTASTDTQYF.

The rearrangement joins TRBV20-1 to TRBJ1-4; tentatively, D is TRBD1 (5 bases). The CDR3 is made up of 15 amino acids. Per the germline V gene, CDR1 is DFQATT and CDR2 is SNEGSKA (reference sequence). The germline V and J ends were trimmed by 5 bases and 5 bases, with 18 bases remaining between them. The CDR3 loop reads CSAYGGGPENEKLFF. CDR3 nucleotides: TGCAGTGCTTATGGGGGAGGGCCGGAGAATGAAAAACTGTTTTTT.

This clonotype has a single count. CDR3 nucleotides: TGCAGTGCCACAACAGGGGTCGGAGAGACCCAGTACTTC. Amino acid sequence: CSATTGVGETQYF. The V call is TRBV20-1, the J call TRBJ2-5; 7 bases fit TRBD1. This CDR3 region has 13 residues. Per the germline V gene, CDR1 is DFQATT and CDR2 is SNEGSKA (reference sequence). Trimming took 6 bases from V and 4 from J; bases not matched to a gene: 8.

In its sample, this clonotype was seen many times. In DNA, the CDR3 is TGTGCCAGCAGTCGCACAGGGCGAATTGGGGGAGGGTTGGAGACCCAGTACTTC. Translating it yields CASSRTGRIGGGLETQYF. V gene TRBV11-2 combines with J gene TRBJ2-5; D possibly corresponds to TRBD2 (7 bases). The CDR3 runs to 18 residues. Trimming left V 6 bases short and J 5 bases short, with 28 bases between. In germline, CDR1 is SGHAT, CDR2 FQNNGV. Based on the CDR3 plus reference TRBV11-2 and TRBJ2-5, the full variable domain is EAGVAQSPRYKIIEKRQSVAFWCNPISGHATLYWYQQILGQGPKLLIQFQNNGVVDDSQLPKDRFSAERLKGVDSTLKIQPAKLEDSAVYLCASSRTGRIGGGLETQYFGPGTRLLVL.

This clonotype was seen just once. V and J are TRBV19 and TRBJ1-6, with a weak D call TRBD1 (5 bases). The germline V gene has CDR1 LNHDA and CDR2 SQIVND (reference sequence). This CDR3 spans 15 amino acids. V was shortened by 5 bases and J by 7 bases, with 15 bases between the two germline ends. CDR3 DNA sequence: TGTGCCAGTAGTCCCCCGGAAGGGGAGAATTCACCCCTCCACTTT. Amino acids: CASSPPEGENSPLHF.

The CDR3: CASRYGGIGTEAFF. The CDR3 nucleotides are TGTGCCAGCAGGTACGGGGGGATCGGCACTGAAGCTTTCTTT. The chain has TRBV6-2 or TRBV6-3 and TRBJ1-1, with a weak D call TRBD1 (5 bases). The CDR3 runs 14 residues. Deletions cut 6 bases from V and 4 bases from J, with 15 bases between. In germline, CDR1 is MNHEY, CDR2 SVGEGT.

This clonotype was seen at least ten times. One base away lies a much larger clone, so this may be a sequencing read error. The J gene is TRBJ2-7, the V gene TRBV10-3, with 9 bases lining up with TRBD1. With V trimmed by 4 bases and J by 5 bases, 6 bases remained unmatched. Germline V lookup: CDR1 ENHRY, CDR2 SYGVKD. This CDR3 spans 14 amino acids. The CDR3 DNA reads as TGTGCCATCAGTGTCGGGACAGGGTGGGACGAGCAGTACTTC. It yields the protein CAISVGTGWDEQYF.

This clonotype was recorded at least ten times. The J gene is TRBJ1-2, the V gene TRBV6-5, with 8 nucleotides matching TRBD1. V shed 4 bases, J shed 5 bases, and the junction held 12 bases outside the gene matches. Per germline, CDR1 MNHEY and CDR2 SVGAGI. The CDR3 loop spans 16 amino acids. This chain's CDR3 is CASSLAGQGLRYGYTF. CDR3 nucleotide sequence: TGTGCCAGCAGTTTGGCTGGACAGGGCTTGCGGTATGGCTACACCTTC.

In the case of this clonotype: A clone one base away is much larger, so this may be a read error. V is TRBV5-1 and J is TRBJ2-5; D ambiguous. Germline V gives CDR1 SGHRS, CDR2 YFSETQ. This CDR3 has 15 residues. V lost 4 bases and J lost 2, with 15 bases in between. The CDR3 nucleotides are TGCGCCAGCAGCCGACGAGCAACGGGTCAAGAGACCCAGTACTTC. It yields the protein CASSRRATGQETQYF.